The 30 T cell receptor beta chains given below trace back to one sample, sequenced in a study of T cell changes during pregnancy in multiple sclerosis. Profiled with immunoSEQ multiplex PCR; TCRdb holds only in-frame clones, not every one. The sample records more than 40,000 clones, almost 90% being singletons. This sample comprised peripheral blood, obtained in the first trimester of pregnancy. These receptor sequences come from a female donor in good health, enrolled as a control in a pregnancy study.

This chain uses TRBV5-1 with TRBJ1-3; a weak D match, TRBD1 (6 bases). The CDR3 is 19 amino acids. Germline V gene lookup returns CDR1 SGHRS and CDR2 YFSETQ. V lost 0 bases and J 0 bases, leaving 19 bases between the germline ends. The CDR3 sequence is CASSLEAIQGYLSGNTIYF. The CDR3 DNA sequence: TGCGCCAGCAGCTTGGAGGCCATACAGGGTTACCTCTCTGGAAACACCATATATTTT.

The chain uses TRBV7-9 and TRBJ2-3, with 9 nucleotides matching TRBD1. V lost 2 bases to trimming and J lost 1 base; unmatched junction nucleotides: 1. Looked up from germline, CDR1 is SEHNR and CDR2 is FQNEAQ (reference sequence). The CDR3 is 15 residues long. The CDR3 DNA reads TGTGCCAGCAGCTTAAGACAGGGGGGCACAGATACGCAGTATTTT. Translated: CASSLRQGGTDTQYF. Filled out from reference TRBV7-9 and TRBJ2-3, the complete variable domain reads DTGVSQNPRHKITKRGQNVTFRCDPISEHNRLYWYRQTLGQGPEFLTYFQNEAQLEKSRLLSDRFSAERPKGSFSTLEIQRTEQGDSAMYLCASSLRQGGTDTQYFGPGTRLTVL.

For the CDR3, the DNA is TGTGCCAGCAGCTTAGGACCAGGGGACAGCTTAAACACCATATATTTT. This encodes CASSLGPGDSLNTIYF. The V call is TRBV7-6, the J call TRBJ1-3, with TRBD1 matching 7 bases. The CDR3 loop spans 16 amino acids. Trimming removed 1 base from V and 6 bases from J; junction bases left unmatched: 9. The germline V gene encodes CDR1 SGHVS and CDR2 FNYEAQ.

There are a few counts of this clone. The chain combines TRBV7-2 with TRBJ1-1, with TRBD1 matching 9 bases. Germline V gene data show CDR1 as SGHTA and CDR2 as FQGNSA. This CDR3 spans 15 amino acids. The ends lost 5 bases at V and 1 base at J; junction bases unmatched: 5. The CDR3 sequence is CASSEGQGWNTEAFF. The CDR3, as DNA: TGTGCCAGCAGCGAGGGACAGGGCTGGAACACTGAAGCTTTCTTT.

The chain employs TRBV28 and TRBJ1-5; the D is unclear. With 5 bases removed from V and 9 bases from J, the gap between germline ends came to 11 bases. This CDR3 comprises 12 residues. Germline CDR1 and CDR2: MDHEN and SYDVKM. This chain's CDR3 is CASSPRGLPQHF. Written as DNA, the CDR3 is TGTGCCAGCAGTCCTCGAGGACTGCCCCAGCATTTT. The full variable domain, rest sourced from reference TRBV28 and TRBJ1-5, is DVKVTQSSRYLVKRTGEKVFLECVQDMDHENMFWYRQDPGLGLRLIYFSYDVKMKEKGDIPEGYSVSREKKERFSLILESASTNQTSMYLCASSPRGLPQHFGDGTRLSIL.

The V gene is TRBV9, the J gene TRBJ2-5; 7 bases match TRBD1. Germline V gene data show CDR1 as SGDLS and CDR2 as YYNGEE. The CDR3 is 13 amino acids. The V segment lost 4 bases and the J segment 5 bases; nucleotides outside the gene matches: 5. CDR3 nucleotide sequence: TGTGCCAGCAGCAAAACAGGGGAGGAGACCCAGTACTTC. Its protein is CASSKTGEETQYF.

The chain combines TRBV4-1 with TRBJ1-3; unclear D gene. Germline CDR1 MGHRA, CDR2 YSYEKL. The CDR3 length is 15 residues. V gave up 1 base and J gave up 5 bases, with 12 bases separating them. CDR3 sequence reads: CASSQGEGTRNTIYF. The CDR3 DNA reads TGCGCCAGCAGCCAAGGGGAGGGAACGAGAAACACCATATATTTT.

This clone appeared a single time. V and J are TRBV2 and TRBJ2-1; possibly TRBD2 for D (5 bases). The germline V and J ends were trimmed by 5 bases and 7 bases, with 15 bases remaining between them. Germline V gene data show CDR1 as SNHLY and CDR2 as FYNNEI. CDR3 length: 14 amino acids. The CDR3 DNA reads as TGTGCCAGCAGTAGAATGGGAGAGTCTAATGAGCAGTTCTTC. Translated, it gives CASSRMGESNEQFF. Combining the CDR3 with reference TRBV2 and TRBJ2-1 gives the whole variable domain EPEVTQTPSHQVTQMGQEVILRCVPISNHLYFYWYRQILGQKVEFLVSFYNNEISEKSEIFDDQFSVERPDGSNFTLKIRSTKLEDSAMYFCASSRMGESNEQFFGPGTRLTVL.

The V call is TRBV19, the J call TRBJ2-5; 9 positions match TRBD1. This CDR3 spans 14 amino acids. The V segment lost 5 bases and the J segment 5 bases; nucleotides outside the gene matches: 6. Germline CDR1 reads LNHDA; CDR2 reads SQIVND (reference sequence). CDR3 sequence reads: CASSGTGWVETQYF. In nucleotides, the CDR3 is TGTGCCAGTAGTGGGACAGGGTGGGTGGAGACCCAGTACTTC.

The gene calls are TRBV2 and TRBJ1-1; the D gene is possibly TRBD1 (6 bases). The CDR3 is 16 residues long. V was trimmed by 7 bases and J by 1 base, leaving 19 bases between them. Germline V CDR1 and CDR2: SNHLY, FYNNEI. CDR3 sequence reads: CASTVAGDRWNTEAFF. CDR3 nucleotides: TGTGCCAGCACGGTCGCCGGTGACAGGTGGAACACTGAAGCTTTCTTT. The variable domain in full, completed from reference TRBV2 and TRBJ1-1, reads EPEVTQTPSHQVTQMGQEVILRCVPISNHLYFYWYRQILGQKVEFLVSFYNNEISEKSEIFDDQFSVERPDGSNFTLKIRSTKLEDSAMYFCASTVAGDRWNTEAFFGQGTRLTVV.

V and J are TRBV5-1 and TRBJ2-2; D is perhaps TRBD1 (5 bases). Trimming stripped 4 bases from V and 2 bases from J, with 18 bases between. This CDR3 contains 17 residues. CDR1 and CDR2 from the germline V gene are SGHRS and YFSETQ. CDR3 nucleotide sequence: TGCGCCAGCAGCCGAAACCCAATGACAGCTAACACCGGGGAGCTGTTTTTT. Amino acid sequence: CASSRNPMTANTGELFF.

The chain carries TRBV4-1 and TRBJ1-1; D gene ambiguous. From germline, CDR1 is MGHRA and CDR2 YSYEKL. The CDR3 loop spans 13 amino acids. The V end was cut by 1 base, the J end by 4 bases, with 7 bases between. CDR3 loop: CASSQGARTEAFF. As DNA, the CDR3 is TGCGCCAGCAGCCAAGGGGCCCGCACTGAAGCTTTCTTT.

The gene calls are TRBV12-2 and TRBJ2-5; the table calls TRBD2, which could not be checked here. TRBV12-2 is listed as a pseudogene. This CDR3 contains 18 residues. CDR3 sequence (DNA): TGTGCAAGTCGCTTAGCTACTTCCTGCGGGAAGTACCAAGAGACCCAGTACTTC. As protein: CASRLATSCGKYQETQYF.

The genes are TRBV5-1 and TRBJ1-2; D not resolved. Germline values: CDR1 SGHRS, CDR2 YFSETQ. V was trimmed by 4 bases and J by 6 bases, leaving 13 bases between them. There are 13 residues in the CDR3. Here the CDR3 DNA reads TGCGCCAGCAGCCTGATGTATTCGGATGGCTACACCTTC. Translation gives CASSLMYSDGYTF. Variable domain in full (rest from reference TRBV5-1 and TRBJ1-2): KAGVTQTPRYLIKTRGQQVTLSCSPISGHRSVSWYQQTPGQGLQFLFEYFSETQRNKGNFPGRFSGRQFSNSRSEMNVSTLELGDSALYLCASSLMYSDGYTFGSGTRLTVV.

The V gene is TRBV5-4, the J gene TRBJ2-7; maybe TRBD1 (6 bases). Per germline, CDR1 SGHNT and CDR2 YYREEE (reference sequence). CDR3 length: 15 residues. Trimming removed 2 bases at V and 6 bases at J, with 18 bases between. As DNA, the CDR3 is TGTGCCAGCAGCTTAGGGGGTAGTGCCGGGCGCGAGCAGTACTTC. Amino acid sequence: CASSLGGSAGREQYF.

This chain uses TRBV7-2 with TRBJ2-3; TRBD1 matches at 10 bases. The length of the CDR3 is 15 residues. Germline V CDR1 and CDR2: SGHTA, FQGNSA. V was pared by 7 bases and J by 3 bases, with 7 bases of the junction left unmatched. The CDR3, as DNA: TGTGCCAGCACTAAGGGGGGACAGGGGACAGATACGCAGTATTTT. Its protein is CASTKGGQGTDTQYF.

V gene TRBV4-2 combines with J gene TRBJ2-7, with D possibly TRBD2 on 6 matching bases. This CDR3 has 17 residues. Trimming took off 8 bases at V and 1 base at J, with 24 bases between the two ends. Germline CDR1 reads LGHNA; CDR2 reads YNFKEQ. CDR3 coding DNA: TGTGCCAGCGCCCATTATCCCCCGGGACTGATATCCTACGAGCAGTACTTC. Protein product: CASAHYPPGLISYEQYF.

The CDR3 DNA follows: TGTGCCAGCAGTTTAGGAGGACTAGCGAGATTTATCAATGTAGAGACCCAGTACTTC. Residues: CASSLGGLARFINVETQYF. This chain connects TRBV28 to TRBJ2-5, with 9 nucleotides matching TRBD2. This CDR3 comprises 19 residues. CDR1 and CDR2 (germline): MDHEN, SYDVKM. V gave up 2 bases and J gave up 4 bases; unmatched junction bases: 17. Drawing the rest from reference TRBV28 and TRBJ2-5, the complete variable domain is DVKVTQSSRYLVKRTGEKVFLECVQDMDHENMFWYRQDPGLGLRLIYFSYDVKMKEKGDIPEGYSVSREKKERFSLILESASTNQTSMYLCASSLGGLARFINVETQYFGPGTRLLVL.

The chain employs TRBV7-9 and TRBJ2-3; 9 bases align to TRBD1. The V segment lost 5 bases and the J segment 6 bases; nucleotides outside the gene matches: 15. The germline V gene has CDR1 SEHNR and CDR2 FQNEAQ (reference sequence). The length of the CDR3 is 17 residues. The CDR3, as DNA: TGTGCCAGCAGCCAACCCCCGGGGACAGGGAGGCGGGATACGCAGTATTTT. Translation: CASSQPPGTGRRDTQYF. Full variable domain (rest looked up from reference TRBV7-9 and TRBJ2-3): DTGVSQNPRHKITKRGQNVTFRCDPISEHNRLYWYRQTLGQGPEFLTYFQNEAQLEKSRLLSDRFSAERPKGSFSTLEIQRTEQGDSAMYLCASSQPPGTGRRDTQYFGPGTRLTVL.

CDR3 protein: CASSIDWKGNGNQPQHF. In DNA, the CDR3 is TGTGCCAGTAGTATAGATTGGAAGGGGAATGGCAATCAGCCCCAGCATTTT. J is TRBJ1-5 and V is TRBV19; tentative D call: TRBD1 (5 bases). Looked up from germline, CDR1 is LNHDA and CDR2 is SQIVND (reference sequence). Trimming stripped 0 bases from V and 2 bases from J, with 14 bases between. The CDR3 totals 17 residues.

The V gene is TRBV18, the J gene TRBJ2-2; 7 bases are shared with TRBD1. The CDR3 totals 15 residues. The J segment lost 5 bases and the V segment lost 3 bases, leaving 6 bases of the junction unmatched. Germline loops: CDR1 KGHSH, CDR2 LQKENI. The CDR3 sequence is CASSPGQRLTGELFF. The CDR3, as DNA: TGTGCCAGCTCACCGGGACAGCGGCTAACCGGGGAGCTGTTTTTT.

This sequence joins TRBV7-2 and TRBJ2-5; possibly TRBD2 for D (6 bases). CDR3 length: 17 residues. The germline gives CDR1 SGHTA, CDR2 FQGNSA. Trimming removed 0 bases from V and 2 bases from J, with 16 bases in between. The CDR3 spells CASSLAGRTGSQETQYF. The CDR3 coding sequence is TGTGCCAGCAGCTTAGCGGGGAGGACTGGAAGTCAAGAGACCCAGTACTTC. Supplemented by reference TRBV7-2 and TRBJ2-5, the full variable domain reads GAGVSQSPSNKVTEKGKDVELRCDPISGHTALYWYRQSLGQGLEFLIYFQGNSAPDKSGLPSDRFSAERTGGSVSTLTIQRTQQEDSAVYLCASSLAGRTGSQETQYFGPGTRLLVL.

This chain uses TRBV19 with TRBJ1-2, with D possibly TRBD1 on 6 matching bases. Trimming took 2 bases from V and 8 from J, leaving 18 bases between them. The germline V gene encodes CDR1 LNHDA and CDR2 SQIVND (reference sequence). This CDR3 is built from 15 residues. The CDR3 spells CASSIQGTGSEGYTF. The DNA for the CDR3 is TGTGCCAGTAGTATACAGGGGACCGGCTCGGAAGGCTACACCTTC. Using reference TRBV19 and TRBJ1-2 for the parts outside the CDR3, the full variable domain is DGGITQSPKYLFRKEGQNVTLSCEQNLNHDAMYWYRQDPGQGLRLIYYSQIVNDFQKGDIAEGYSVSREKKESFPLTVTSAQKNPTAFYLCASSIQGTGSEGYTFGSGTRLTVV.

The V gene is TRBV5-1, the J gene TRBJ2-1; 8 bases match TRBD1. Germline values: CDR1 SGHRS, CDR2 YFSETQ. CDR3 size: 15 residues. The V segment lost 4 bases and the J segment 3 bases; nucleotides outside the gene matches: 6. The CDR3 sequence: CASSRGTGDYNEQFF. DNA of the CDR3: TGCGCCAGCAGCAGAGGGACAGGTGACTACAATGAGCAGTTCTTC.

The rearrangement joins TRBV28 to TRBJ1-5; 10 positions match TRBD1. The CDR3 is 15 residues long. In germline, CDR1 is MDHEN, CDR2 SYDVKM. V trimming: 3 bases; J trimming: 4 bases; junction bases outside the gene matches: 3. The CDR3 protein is CASSFTGQGNQPQHF. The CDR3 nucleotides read TGTGCCAGCAGTTTCACGGGACAGGGGAATCAGCCCCAGCATTTT.

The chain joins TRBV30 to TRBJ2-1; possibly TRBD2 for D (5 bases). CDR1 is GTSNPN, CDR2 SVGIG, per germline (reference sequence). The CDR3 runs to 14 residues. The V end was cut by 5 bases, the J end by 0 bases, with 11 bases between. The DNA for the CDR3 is TGTGCCTGGGTCGAGCGGCCCTCCTACAATGAGCAGTTCTTC. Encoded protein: CAWVERPSYNEQFF.

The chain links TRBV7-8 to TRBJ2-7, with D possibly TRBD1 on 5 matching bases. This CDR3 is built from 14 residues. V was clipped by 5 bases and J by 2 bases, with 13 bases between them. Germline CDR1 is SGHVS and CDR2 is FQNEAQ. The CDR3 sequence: CASSRSRVAYEQYF. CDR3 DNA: TGTGCCAGCAGCCGAAGCAGGGTAGCCTACGAGCAGTACTTC.

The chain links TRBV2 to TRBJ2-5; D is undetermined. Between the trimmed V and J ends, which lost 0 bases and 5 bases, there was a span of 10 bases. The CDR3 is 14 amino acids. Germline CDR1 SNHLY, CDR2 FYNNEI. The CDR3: CASSEAQVQETQYF. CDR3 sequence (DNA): TGTGCCAGCAGTGAAGCGCAGGTGCAGGAGACCCAGTACTTC.

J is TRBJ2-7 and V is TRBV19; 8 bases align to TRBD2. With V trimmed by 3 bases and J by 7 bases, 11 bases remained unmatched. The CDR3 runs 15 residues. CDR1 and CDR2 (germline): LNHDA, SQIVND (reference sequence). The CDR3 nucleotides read TGTGCCAGTAGTATGTTACCGGGAGGGCCGGGAGAGCAGTACTTC. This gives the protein CASSMLPGGPGEQYF.

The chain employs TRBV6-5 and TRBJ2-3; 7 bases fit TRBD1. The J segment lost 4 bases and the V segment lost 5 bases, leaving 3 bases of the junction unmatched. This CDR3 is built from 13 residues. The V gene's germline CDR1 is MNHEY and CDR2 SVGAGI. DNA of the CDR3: TGTGCCAGCAGTAACAGGGGATCAGATACGCAGTATTTT. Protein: CASSNRGSDTQYF.